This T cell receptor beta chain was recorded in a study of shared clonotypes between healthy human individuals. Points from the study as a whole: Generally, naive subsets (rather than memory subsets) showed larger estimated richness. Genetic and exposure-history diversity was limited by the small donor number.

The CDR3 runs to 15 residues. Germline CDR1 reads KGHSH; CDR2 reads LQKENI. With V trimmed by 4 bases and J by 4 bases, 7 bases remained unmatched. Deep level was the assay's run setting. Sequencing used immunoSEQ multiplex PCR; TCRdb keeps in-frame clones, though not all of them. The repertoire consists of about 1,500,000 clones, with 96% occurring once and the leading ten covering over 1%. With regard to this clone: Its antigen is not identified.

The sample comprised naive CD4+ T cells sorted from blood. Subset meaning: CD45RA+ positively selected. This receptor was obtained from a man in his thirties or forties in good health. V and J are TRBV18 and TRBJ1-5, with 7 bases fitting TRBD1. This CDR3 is CASSLTTGTNQPQHF. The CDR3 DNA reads TGTGCCAGCTCACTGACGACAGGGACGAATCAGCCCCAGCATTTT.